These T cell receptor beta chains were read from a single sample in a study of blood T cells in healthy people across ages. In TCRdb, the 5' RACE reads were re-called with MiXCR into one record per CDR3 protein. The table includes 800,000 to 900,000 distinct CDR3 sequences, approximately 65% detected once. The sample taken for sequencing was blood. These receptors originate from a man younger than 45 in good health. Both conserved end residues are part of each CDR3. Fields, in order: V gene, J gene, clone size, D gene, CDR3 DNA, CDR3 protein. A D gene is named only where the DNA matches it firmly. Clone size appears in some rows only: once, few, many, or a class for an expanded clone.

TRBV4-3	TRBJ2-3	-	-	TGCGCCAGCAGCCAAGAAGGGGTCCGAGGTCACGGTCCGAATACGCAGTATTTT	CASSQEGVRGHGPNTQYF
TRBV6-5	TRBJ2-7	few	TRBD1	TGTGCCAGCAGTTACTCTGGGACAGGGACATACGAGCAGTACTTC	CASSYSGTGTYEQYF
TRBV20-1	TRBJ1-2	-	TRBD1	TGCAGTGCCGAACGTTCAGCCAGGGGGCACAACTATGGCTACATCTTC	CSAERSARGHNYGYIF
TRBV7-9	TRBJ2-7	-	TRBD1	TGTGCCAGCAGCCGGGACAGGGGCCCCCACGAGCAGTACTTC	CASSRDRGPHEQYF
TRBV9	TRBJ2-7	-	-	TGTGCCAGCAGCGACCGACTTGGGGCCCCTCAGAACGAGCAGTACTTC	CASSDRLGAPQNEQYF
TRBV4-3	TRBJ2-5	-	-	TGCGCCAGCAGCCAAGATTCTTACAGGGAAGAGACCCAGTACTTC	CASSQDSYREETQYF
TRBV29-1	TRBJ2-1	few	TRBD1	TGCAGCGTACGACAGGGGGGGCCGAGTGAGCAGTTCTTC	CSVRQGGPSEQFF
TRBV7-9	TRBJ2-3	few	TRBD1	TGTGCCAGCAGCTCAGTGGGACAGGGTGCAGATACGCAGTATTTT	CASSSVGQGADTQYF
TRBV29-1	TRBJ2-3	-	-	TGCAGCGTTGACATTGGCAGGGGCACAGATACGCAGTATTTT	CSVDIGRGTDTQYF
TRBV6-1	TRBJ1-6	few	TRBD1	TGTGCCAGCAGCGATCAAATCAGGGGGATCTCCTATAATTCACCCCTCCACTTT	CASSDQIRGISYNSPLHF
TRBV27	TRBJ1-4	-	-	TGTGCCAGCAGTACGAGGACACCTACAACTAATGAAAAACTGTTTTTT	CASSTRTPTTNEKLFF
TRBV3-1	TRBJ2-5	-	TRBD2	TGTGCCAGCAGCCAATTAGCGGGGGACCAAGAGACCCAGTACTTC	CASSQLAGDQETQYF
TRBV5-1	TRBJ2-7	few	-	TGCGCCAGCAGCCTTCCGGTGGGGGGAGAGCAGTACTTC	CASSLPVGGEQYF
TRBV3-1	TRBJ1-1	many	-	TGTGCCAGCAGCCGGAGGGACGGAACCACTGAAGCTTTCTTT	CASSRRDGTTEAFF
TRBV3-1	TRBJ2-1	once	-	TGTGCCAGCAGCCAAGATTCATGGGGCAATGAGCAGTTCTTC	CASSQDSWGNEQFF
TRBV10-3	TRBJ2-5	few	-	TGTGCCATCAGCGAAGGACAGAACCAAGAGACCCAGTACTTC	CAISEGQNQETQYF
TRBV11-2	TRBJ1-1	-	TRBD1	TGTGCCAGCAGCGCGCAGGGGGACACTGAAGCTTTCTTT	CASSAQGDTEAFF
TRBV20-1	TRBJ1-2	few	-	TGCAGTGCGAATACCGGGACACGTTATGGCTACACCTTC	CSANTGTRYGYTF
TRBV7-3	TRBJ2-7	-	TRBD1	TGTGCCAGCAGCATAACAGGGGGCTTCTACGAGCAGTACTTC	CASSITGGFYEQYF
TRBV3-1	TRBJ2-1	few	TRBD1	TGTGCCAGCAGCCACGAGGGACAGCCTGAGCAGTTCTTC	CASSHEGQPEQFF
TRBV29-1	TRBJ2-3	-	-	TGCAGCGTTTACCTCACGGGGGCCACAGATACGCAGTATTTT	CSVYLTGATDTQYF
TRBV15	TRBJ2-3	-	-	TGTGCCACCAGCAGGCTATACACAGATACGCAGTATTTT	CATSRLYTDTQYF
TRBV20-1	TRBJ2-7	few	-	TGCAGTGCTAGAGATCTGGGGGCGGGTGAGCAGTACTTC	CSARDLGAGEQYF
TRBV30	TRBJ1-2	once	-	TGTGCCTGGACCAGGGACCTGGGCTGGGACTACACCTTC	CAWTRDLGWDYTF
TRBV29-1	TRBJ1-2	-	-	TGCAGCGTCCCTGTAGGCCCCAAGGGGGGCTACACCTTC	CSVPVGPKGGYTF
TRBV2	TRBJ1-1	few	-	TGTGCCAGCAGTGAGCAGGGAAAAAAGACTGAAGCTTTCTTT	CASSEQGKKTEAFF
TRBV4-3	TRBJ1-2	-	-	TGCGCCAGCAGCCAAGGGCACAGCGGGGCTAACTATGGCTACACCTTC	CASSQGHSGANYGYTF
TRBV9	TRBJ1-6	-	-	TGTGCCAGCAGCGTAGGGGCAGGGCAGGCCGATTCACCCCTCCACTTT	CASSVGAGQADSPLHF
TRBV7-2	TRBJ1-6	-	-	TGTGCCAGCAGCTTAGGTGACCCACAAAATTCACCCCTCCACTTT	CASSLGDPQNSPLHF
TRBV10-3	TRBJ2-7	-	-	TGTGCCACCCAGACAGAACCAACTTTCTCCTACGAGCAGTACTTC	CATQTEPTFSYEQYF
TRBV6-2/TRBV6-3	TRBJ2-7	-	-	TGTGCCAGCAGTTACTGGGGAACTTATTCCTCCTACGAGCAGTACTTC	CASSYWGTYSSYEQYF
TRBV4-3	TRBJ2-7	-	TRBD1	TGCGCCAGCAGCCAAGAGACAGGGGGCAACTACGAGCAGTACTTC	CASSQETGGNYEQYF
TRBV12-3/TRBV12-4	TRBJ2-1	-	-	TGTGCCAGCAGTTTAAACGGCCAGGGTTCGTTCTTC	CASSLNGQGSFF
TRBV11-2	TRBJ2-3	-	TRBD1	TGTGCCAGCAGCTTTGGTGTCGGGACAGGACCCACAGATACGCAGTATTTT	CASSFGVGTGPTDTQYF
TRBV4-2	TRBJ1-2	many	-	TGTGCCAGCAGCCCGGGACACTTATATGGCTACACCTTC	CASSPGHLYGYTF
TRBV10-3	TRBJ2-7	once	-	TGTGCCATCAGTACCAGGGAATCCTCCTACGAGCAGTACTTC	CAISTRESSYEQYF
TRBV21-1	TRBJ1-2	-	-	TGTGCCAGCAGCCTCCGACAGGCCCTTAACTATGGCTACACCTTC	CASSLRQALNYGYTF
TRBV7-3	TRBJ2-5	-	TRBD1	TGTGCCAGCAGCCGCCTGGGACAGCCGGGGGAGACCCAGTACTTC	CASSRLGQPGETQYF
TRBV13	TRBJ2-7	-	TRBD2	TGTGCCAGCAGACGGGCGGGAGGATCCTACGAGCAGTACTTC	CASRRAGGSYEQYF
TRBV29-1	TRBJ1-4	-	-	TGCAGCGTTGAAGGGGGCAATGAAAAACTGTTTTTT	CSVEGGNEKLFF
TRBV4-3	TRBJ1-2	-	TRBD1	TGCGCCAGCAGCCGAGACAGGGGGCCCCCTAACTATGGCTACACCTTC	CASSRDRGPPNYGYTF
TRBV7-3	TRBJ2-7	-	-	TGTGCCAGCAGCTTCCAGGGAGACAACGAGCAGTACTTC	CASSFQGDNEQYF
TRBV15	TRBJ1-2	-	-	TGTGCCACCAGCAGAGATGGAGGGTCTTTTGGCTACACCTTC	CATSRDGGSFGYTF
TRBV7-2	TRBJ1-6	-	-	TGTGCCAGCAGCTCCTCTCAGTCCTCACCCCTCCACTTT	CASSSSQSSPLHF
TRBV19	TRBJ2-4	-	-	TGTGCCAGCGGGATGAGGGGCATTCAGTACTTC	CASGMRGIQYF
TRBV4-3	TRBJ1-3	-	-	TGCGCCAGCAGCGACGGAGGTTCTGGAAACACCATATATTTT	CASSDGGSGNTIYF
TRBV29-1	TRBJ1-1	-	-	TGCTGCGCAAGGGAGGGTTCGGTGGACACTGAAGCTTTCTTT	CCAREGSVDTEAFF
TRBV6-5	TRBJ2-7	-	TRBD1	TGTGCCAGCAAACAGGGGTACGAGCAGTACTTC	CASKQGYEQYF
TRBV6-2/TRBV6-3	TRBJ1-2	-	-	TGTGCCAGCAGTTACGGGACCGCCTCGAGGGGCTACACCTTC	CASSYGTASRGYTF
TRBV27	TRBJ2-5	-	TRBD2	TGTGCCAGCACCGGGACTAGCGGGACCTCAAGCTCCTACAATGAGCAGTACTTC	CASTGTSGTSSSYNEQYF
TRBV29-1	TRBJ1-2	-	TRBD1	TGCAGCGTTGAAGAGGGGACAGGGGCTCGGGGCTACACCTTC	CSVEEGTGARGYTF
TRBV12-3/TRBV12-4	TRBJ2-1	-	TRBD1	TGTGCCAGCAGTTTAGCGATGACAGGGGGTTATGACAATGAGCAGTTCTTC	CASSLAMTGGYDNEQFF
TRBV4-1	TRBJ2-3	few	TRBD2	TGCGCCAGCAGCCAACGGTGGGAGTCCGGGGGGGCAGGGACAGATACGCAGTATTTT	CASSQRWESGGAGTDTQYF
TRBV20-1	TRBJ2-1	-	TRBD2	TGCAGTGCTAGAACCTCCGGGACTAGCACGCTCTACAATGAGCAGTTCTTC	CSARTSGTSTLYNEQFF
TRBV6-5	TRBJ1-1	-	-	TGTGCCAGCAGGAGTGACAGCACTTGGGAAGCTTTCTTT	CASRSDSTWEAFF
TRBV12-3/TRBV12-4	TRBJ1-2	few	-	TGTGCCGTGCTACAGGGACGCTATGGCTACACCTTC	CAVLQGRYGYTF
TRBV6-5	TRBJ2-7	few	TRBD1	TGTGCCAGCAGTTACTGGGACAGGGACTACGAGCAGTACTTC	CASSYWDRDYEQYF
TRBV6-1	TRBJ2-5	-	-	TGTGCCAGCAGCTACAGGGAAGAGACCCAGTACTTC	CASSYREETQYF
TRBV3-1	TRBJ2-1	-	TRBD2	TGTGCCAGCAGCCGAGGCGGCGGAGCGGGGGTCAATGAGCAGTTCTTC	CASSRGGGAGVNEQFF